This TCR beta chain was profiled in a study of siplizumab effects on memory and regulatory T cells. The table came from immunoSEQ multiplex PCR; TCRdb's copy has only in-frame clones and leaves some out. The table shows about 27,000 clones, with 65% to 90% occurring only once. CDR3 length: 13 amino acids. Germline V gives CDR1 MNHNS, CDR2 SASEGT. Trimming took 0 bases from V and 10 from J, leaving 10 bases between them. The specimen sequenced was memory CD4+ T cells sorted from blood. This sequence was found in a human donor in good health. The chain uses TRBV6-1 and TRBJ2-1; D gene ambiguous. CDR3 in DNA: TGTGCCAGCAGTGAAGCGCTTAGGGCAGAGCAGTTCTTC. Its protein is CASSEALRAEQFF.